A single sample gave rise to the 26 T cell receptor beta chains below, sequenced in a study of blood T cell repertoires in COVID-19. The method was immunoSEQ multiplex PCR; TCRdb's version includes in-frame clones alone and lacks a portion of them. The repertoire holds around 400,000 clones, with approximately 89% as singletons. Sequencing used peripheral blood. These receptors all stem from a woman between 55 and 75 years old with COVID-19, enrolled during active disease.

The rearrangement uses TRBV30 and TRBJ2-7; D is uncertain. The CDR3 is 11 amino acids. CDR1 and CDR2 from the germline V gene are GTSNPN and SVGIG (reference sequence). V lost 1 base to trimming and J lost 5 bases, with 6 bases between them. CDR3 DNA: TGTGCCTGGAGTGCTCAGAACGAGCAGTACTTC. It is translated as CAWSAQNEQYF.

CDR3 DNA sequence: TGTGCCAGTAGTACGCGGGACAGGGCCTATGGCTACACCTTC. This encodes CASSTRDRAYGYTF. The chain joins TRBV19 to TRBJ1-2, with 9 bases lining up with TRBD1. CDR3 length: 14 residues. Germline V gene data show CDR1 as LNHDA and CDR2 as SQIVND (reference sequence). V gave up 4 bases and J gave up 4 bases; unmatched junction bases: 4.

The rearrangement links TRBV5-1 to TRBJ1-1, with 11 bases fitting TRBD1. V lost 3 bases, J lost 0 bases, and 7 bases stayed unmatched. Germline V gene sequence: CDR1 SGHRS, CDR2 YFSETQ. This CDR3 is built from 17 residues. The DNA for the CDR3 is TGCGCCAGCAGCTCACGGGACAGGGGGACTATGAACACTGAAGCTTTCTTT. Translation: CASSSRDRGTMNTEAFF.

This clone was observed a few times. The rearrangement uses TRBV3-1 (or the pseudogene TRBV3-2) and TRBJ1-1, with a weak D call TRBD1 (5 bases). With 0 bases removed from V and 5 bases from J, the gap between germline ends came to 13 bases. Germline CDR1 is LGHDT and CDR2 is YNNKEL (reference sequence). The CDR3 spans 15 residues. CDR3 bases: TGTGCCAGCAGCCAAGATCCCCGGGGGGGAACTGAAGCTTTCTTT. Translation: CASSQDPRGGTEAFF.

The genes are TRBV12-5 and TRBJ1-2; 8 nucleotides agree with TRBD1. CDR1 and CDR2 from the germline V gene are LGHNT and FRNRAP. The CDR3 spans 14 residues. Losses at the gene ends were 8 bases for V and 4 bases for J; bases not matched to a gene: 9. CDR3 coding DNA: TGTGCTAGTTATGACCCAGGGACAGGCTATGGCTACACCTTC. Its translation: CASYDPGTGYGYTF.

This chain links TRBV11-1 with TRBJ1-6, with TRBD1 matching over 8 bases. Germline trimming cut 5 bases from V and 8 bases from J; bases unmatched to any gene: 5. This CDR3 spans 14 amino acids. CDR1 is SGHAT, CDR2 FQDESV, per germline (reference sequence). DNA of the CDR3: TGTGCCAGCAGCGCGGACAGGGTGCATTCACCCCTCCACTTT. It translates to CASSADRVHSPLHF.

This chain uses TRBV11-3 with TRBJ2-1; the D gene is possibly TRBD2 (6 bases). This CDR3 has 15 amino acids. The germline V gene encodes CDR1 SGHNT and CDR2 YENEEA. V shed 4 bases and J shed 5 bases, with 15 bases lying between them. The DNA for the CDR3 is TGTGCCAGCAGCTCGGGGGTTGGGGCGGACAATGAGCAGTTCTTC. This codes for CASSSGVGADNEQFF.

This sequence joins TRBV11-2 and TRBJ1-2; D possibly corresponds to TRBD1 (5 bases). CDR1 and CDR2 from the germline V gene are SGHAT and FQNNGV. V was pared by 5 bases and J by 5 bases, with 21 bases between. There are 16 residues in the CDR3. DNA of the CDR3: TGTGCCAGCAGCCACTCCCGCAGGGATGAATCTTATGGCTACACCTTC. Translating gives CASSHSRRDESYGYTF.

The chain combines TRBV5-1 with TRBJ1-2; 9 nucleotides match TRBD1. This CDR3 has 17 amino acids. Germline trimming cut 0 bases from V and 1 base from J; bases unmatched to any gene: 7. Germline V gene lookup returns CDR1 SGHRS and CDR2 YFSETQ. The CDR3 nucleotides are TGCGCCAGCAGCTTGGATGGGACAGGGAGACTTAACTATGGCTACACCTTC. It specifies CASSLDGTGRLNYGYTF.

For this clone: Different DNA sequences within this sample yield the same CDR3. This chain joins TRBV5-1 and TRBJ2-7; a possible D gene is TRBD1 (5 bases). Germline CDR1 reads SGHRS; CDR2 reads YFSETQ. V was cut by 4 bases and J by 0 bases, with 11 bases left in between. This CDR3 is 14 amino acids long. The CDR3 nucleotides are TGCGCCAGCAGCCTAAGACAGCGCTCCTACGAGCAGTACTTC. Translated, it gives CASSLRQRSYEQYF.

V gene TRBV5-1 combines with J gene TRBJ2-7; 9 nucleotides align to TRBD2. Germline trimming cut 1 base from V and 1 base from J; bases unmatched to any gene: 3. This CDR3 has 15 residues. Germline V lookup: CDR1 SGHRS, CDR2 YFSETQ. The CDR3 spells CASSLTSGRSYEQYF. In nucleotides, the CDR3 is TGCGCCAGCAGCTTGACTAGCGGGCGATCCTACGAGCAGTACTTC.

This clone appeared once. The chain carries TRBV5-1 and TRBJ1-2; D not resolved. The CDR3 length is 13 residues. V was clipped by 2 bases and J by 0 bases, with 5 bases between them. Germline V gives CDR1 SGHRS, CDR2 YFSETQ. Here the CDR3 reads CASSFAANYGYTF. DNA of the CDR3: TGCGCCAGCAGCTTTGCGGCTAACTATGGCTACACCTTC.

The chain combines TRBV13 with TRBJ1-6, with 7 bases aligning to TRBD1. The CDR3 runs to 13 residues. V lost 5 bases to trimming and J lost 10 bases; unmatched junction nucleotides: 5. Per the germline V gene, CDR1 is PRHDT and CDR2 is FYEKMQ (reference sequence). The CDR3 DNA sequence: TGTGCCAGCAGCCGACGGGACAGCTCACCCCTCCACTTT. It yields the protein CASSRRDSSPLHF.

The chain is built from TRBV6-6 and TRBJ1-3; 7 bases align to TRBD1. J gave up 0 bases and V 3 bases, and 2 bases lay outside the gene matches. Germline V CDR1 and CDR2: MNHNY, SVGAGI (reference sequence). The CDR3 runs 15 residues. DNA of the CDR3: TGTGCCAGCAGTTATCAGGGGGGCTCTGGAAACACCATATATTTT. Its protein product is CASSYQGGSGNTIYF.

The chain carries TRBV5-1 and TRBJ2-7, with 9 bases that match TRBD1. V was pared by 2 bases and J by 4 bases, with 7 bases of the junction left unmatched. Germline V lookup: CDR1 SGHRS, CDR2 YFSETQ. This CDR3 spans 15 amino acids. The CDR3 coding sequence is TGCGCCAGCAGCTTATCCGGGGACAGGGTATACGAGCAGTACTTC. Translating gives CASSLSGDRVYEQYF. Using reference TRBV5-1 and TRBJ2-7 for the parts outside the CDR3, the full variable domain is KAGVTQTPRYLIKTRGQQVTLSCSPISGHRSVSWYQQTPGQGLQFLFEYFSETQRNKGNFPGRFSGRQFSNSRSEMNVSTLELGDSALYLCASSLSGDRVYEQYFGPGTRLTVT.

DNA for the CDR3: TGTGCCAGCAGCCCTCGATCGGGGGATACGCAGTATTTT. Its protein product is CASSPRSGDTQYF. The chain is built from TRBV11-1 and TRBJ2-3; D may be TRBD2 (5 bases). Germline values: CDR1 SGHAT, CDR2 FQDESV (reference sequence). Trimming stripped 5 bases from V and 6 bases from J, with 12 bases between. This CDR3 is 13 amino acids long.

This clone has a single count. The V and J genes are TRBV5-4 and TRBJ1-1, with D unclear. CDR3 length: 14 amino acids. CDR1 and CDR2 from the germline V gene are SGHNT and YYREEE (reference sequence). V gave up 1 base and J gave up 1 base, with 8 bases separating them. CDR3 in DNA: TGTGCCAGCAGCTTGTTTAACAGGAACACTGAAGCTTTCTTT. Amino acids: CASSLFNRNTEAFF.

This sequence joins TRBV19 and TRBJ2-1, with D possibly TRBD1 on 6 matching bases. V lost 5 bases and J lost 5, with 10 bases in between. In germline, CDR1 is LNHDA, CDR2 SQIVND (reference sequence). The CDR3 length is 13 residues. The CDR3 here is CASSEDRHNEQFF. The CDR3 DNA sequence: TGTGCCAGTAGTGAGGACAGACACAATGAGCAGTTCTTC.

The chain links TRBV6-1 to TRBJ2-7; 10 bases align to TRBD2. This CDR3 has 17 residues. The germline V gene has CDR1 MNHNS and CDR2 SASEGT. V was pared by 0 bases and J by 6 bases, with 11 bases of the junction left unmatched. CDR3 region: CASSEASGGAAYGEQYF. The CDR3 bases are TGTGCCAGCAGTGAAGCGAGCGGGGGGGCCGCGTATGGCGAGCAGTACTTC.

The J gene is TRBJ1-1, the V gene TRBV7-9, with D tentatively TRBD1 (5 bases). This CDR3 region has 15 residues. CDR1 SEHNR and CDR2 FQNEAQ come from the germline V gene (reference sequence). V lost 5 bases, J lost 1 base, and 14 bases lay in between. CDR3 sequence reads: CASSPGGTGNTEAFF. The DNA for the CDR3 is TGTGCCAGCAGCCCCGGGGGGACGGGGAACACTGAAGCTTTCTTT. Together with reference TRBV7-9 and TRBJ1-1, the CDR3 gives the full variable domain: DTGVSQNPRHKITKRGQNVTFRCDPISEHNRLYWYRQTLGQGPEFLTYFQNEAQLEKSRLLSDRFSAERPKGSFSTLEIQRTEQGDSAMYLCASSPGGTGNTEAFFGQGTRLTVV.

The chain links TRBV27 to TRBJ1-5; no clear D gene. The CDR3 spans 14 residues. With 3 bases removed from V and 3 bases from J, the gap between germline ends came to 9 bases. Germline V gene data show CDR1 as MNHEY and CDR2 as SMNVEV (reference sequence). The CDR3 DNA is TGTGCCAGCAGTTTTGTCCGGTCCAATCAGCCCCAGCATTTT. Translating gives CASSFVRSNQPQHF.

The chain recombines TRBV6-5 with TRBJ2-3; 13 nucleotides agree with TRBD2. J lost 0 bases, V lost 4 bases, and 1 base had no gene match. Germline V lookup: CDR1 MNHEY, CDR2 SVGAGI. CDR3 size: 16 residues. CDR3 nucleotide sequence: TGTGCCAGCAGTTCACTAGCGGGGGGGAGCACAGATACGCAGTATTTT. Translated: CASSSLAGGSTDTQYF.

The chain links TRBV25-1 to TRBJ2-7; D unclear. Per germline, CDR1 MGHDK and CDR2 SYGVNS. V was cut by 4 bases and J by 7 bases, with 8 bases left in between. The CDR3 runs 11 residues. The CDR3 bases are TGTGCCAGCAGTGCCGGGTCTGAGCAGTACTTC. This sequence encodes CASSAGSEQYF.

The rearrangement uses TRBV18 and TRBJ1-3; unclear D gene. The V end lost 2 bases, the J end lost 0 bases, and 5 bases lay between the germline ends. CDR1 is KGHSH and CDR2 is LQKENI in the germline V gene. This CDR3 is built from 14 residues. This CDR3 is CASSPGRSGNTIYF. For the CDR3, the DNA is TGTGCCAGCTCACCAGGCCGCTCTGGAAACACCATATATTTT.

The chain couples TRBV27 to TRBJ1-6, with TRBD1 matching 8 bases. J was trimmed by 7 bases and V by 4 bases; bases with no gene match: 3. CDR1 and CDR2 (germline): MNHEY, SMNVEV (reference sequence). The CDR3 is 14 amino acids. The CDR3 protein is CASSYRGENSPLHF. Here the CDR3 DNA reads TGTGCCAGCAGTTACAGGGGGGAGAATTCACCCCTCCACTTT.

This clone was found a few times. CDR3 residues: CASSRTGNQPQHF. DNA for the CDR3: TGTGCCAGCAGCCGAACAGGCAATCAGCCCCAGCATTTT. This chain connects TRBV16 to TRBJ1-5; no clear D gene. CDR3 length: 13 residues. V was trimmed by 4 bases and J by 2 bases, leaving 6 bases between them. Germline CDR1 KGHSY, CDR2 FQNENV.